The clone carrying this TCR beta chain has at least ten counts. This specimen belongs to a study of T-cell reconstitution after alpha-beta-depleted transplantation in children. Construction of the TCRbeta library involved unique molecular identifiers. In TCRdb, the PCR reads were re-called with MiXCR into one record per CDR3 protein. The sample has about 110,000 distinct CDR3 sequences; 5.5% to 6.5% are singletons. This CDR3 spans 12 amino acids. V shed 3 bases and J shed 7 bases, with 9 bases lying between them. Germline values: CDR1 SQVTM, CDR2 ANQGSEA. V and J are TRBV29-1 and TRBJ2-2; D unresolved. The sequencing here drew on PBMCs, mostly from graft donor cells, taken 360 days after TCRalphabeta/CD19-depleted stem cell transplant. This receptor was obtained from a male patient aged 2-9 years who had a stem cell transplant for acute lymphoblastic leukemia, so the T cells may come from the graft donor. The CDR3 here is CSVDAPGGELFF. CDR3 bases: TGCAGCGTTGATGCCCCGGGCGGGGAGCTGTTTTTT.